These 7 T cell receptor beta chains originate from one sample sequenced in a study of PD-1 blockade in classical Hodgkin lymphoma. Assay used: immunoSEQ multiplex PCR; TCRdb lists only in-frame clones, some missing. The table has more than 50,000 clones, 71% seen once. Every single patient, without exception, relapsed after autologous stem cell transplantation, and brentuximab vedotin exposure varied. This specimen consisted of peripheral blood mononuclear cells (PBMCs), obtained before the second cycle of nivolumab. All receptors derive from a human donor with classical Hodgkin lymphoma.

The chain recombines TRBV9 with TRBJ1-3, with a possible D match to TRBD1 (6 bases). CDR1 and CDR2 (germline): SGDLS, YYNGEE. The CDR3 is made up of 16 amino acids. Deletions cut 4 bases from V and 0 bases from J, with 14 bases between. The CDR3 protein is CASSPSADSSGNTIYF. The DNA for the CDR3 is TGTGCCAGCAGCCCCTCAGCGGACAGCTCTGGAAACACCATATATTTT.

This clone was observed once. V and J are TRBV9 and TRBJ1-4; D not certain. This CDR3 is 15 amino acids long. V shed 0 bases and J shed 5 bases, with 11 bases lying between them. CDR1 and CDR2 from the germline V gene are SGDLS and YYNGEE. The CDR3 loop is CASSVGTGLNEKLFF. DNA for the CDR3: TGTGCCAGCAGCGTAGGTACGGGGTTAAATGAAAAACTGTTTTTT.

The chain recombines TRBV30 with TRBJ2-5, with D tentatively TRBD1 (6 bases). CDR3 length equals 14 residues. Deletions cut 0 bases from V and 5 bases from J, with 13 bases between. CDR1 is GTSNPN, CDR2 SVGIG, per germline (reference sequence). CDR3 in DNA: TGTGCCTGGAGTGTCAGGGGCGGTCGGGAGACCCAGTACTTC. Protein sequence: CAWSVRGGRETQYF.

This clone was seen ten or more times. The chain couples TRBV15 to TRBJ2-5, with 8 positions matching TRBD2. Per the germline V gene, CDR1 is LNHNV and CDR2 is YYDKDF (reference sequence). CDR3 size: 13 residues. Trimming at V came to 4 bases and at J to 4 bases, leaving 2 bases not matched to a gene. DNA for the CDR3: TGTGCCACCAGCAATCTAGCGGGAGAGACCCAGTACTTC. This gives the protein CATSNLAGETQYF.

This clone was found a few times. The chain carries TRBV7-9 and TRBJ1-2; 7 bases fit TRBD1. Per germline, CDR1 SEHNR and CDR2 FQNEAQ (reference sequence). J lost 8 bases, V lost 3 bases, and 12 bases had no gene match. The CDR3 totals 15 residues. CDR3 protein: CASSLPTGAVWGYTF. CDR3 in DNA: TGTGCCAGCAGCTTGCCAACAGGGGCGGTGTGGGGCTACACCTTC.

This clone occurred a few times. V usage is TRBV29-1 and J usage is TRBJ1-5; the match to TRBD1 covers 9 bases. V trimming: 6 bases; J trimming: 7 bases; junction bases outside the gene matches: 7. Germline V gene lookup returns CDR1 SQVTM and CDR2 ANQGSEA. The CDR3 length is 13 residues. DNA of the CDR3: TGCAGCGTGACACAGGGGGCTCAACAGCCCCAGCATTTT. As protein: CSVTQGAQQPQHF.

The V gene is TRBV2, the J gene TRBJ1-2; 7 bases match TRBD1. Losses at the gene ends were 6 bases for V and 3 bases for J; bases not matched to a gene: 7. The length of the CDR3 is 14 residues. From germline, CDR1 is SNHLY and CDR2 FYNNEI. This CDR3 is CASRRTGGDYGYTF. The CDR3 DNA is TGTGCCAGCAGAAGGACAGGTGGGGACTATGGCTACACCTTC.